The 32 T cell receptor beta chains given below trace back to one sample, sequenced in a study of identical twins. TCRdb passed the 5' RACE reads through MiXCR, listing each CDR3 protein once. Of about 730,000 distinct CDR3 sequences detected, around 20% appear once; the ten largest clones hold approximately 4.3%. Another study also made use of these data, one on T cells expressing NK-cell markers.

Sequencing was carried out using PBMCs. All receptors come from a woman between 18 and 29 years old in good health.

This clonotype was seen a few times. This chain connects TRBV6-1 to TRBJ2-1; 11 bases are a match to TRBD2. V lost 5 bases and J lost 7; bases outside the gene matches: 7. The CDR3 is 15 amino acids. Looked up from germline, CDR1 is MNHNS and CDR2 is SASEGT. CDR3 region: CASSPATSGKNEQFF. As DNA, the CDR3 is TGTGCCAGCAGTCCTGCGACTAGCGGGAAGAATGAGCAGTTCTTC.

This clonotype was detected a few times. The chain recombines TRBV12-3 or TRBV12-4 with TRBJ1-5, with D perhaps TRBD1 (6 bases). V was trimmed by 8 bases and J by 5 bases, leaving 10 bases between them. The CDR3 has 12 amino acids. The CDR3 protein is CASSQGHQPQHF. Written as DNA, the CDR3 is TGTGCCAGCTCCCAGGGGCATCAGCCCCAGCATTTT.

The V call is TRBV3-1, the J call TRBJ2-5; tentative D call: TRBD2 (6 bases). The V end lost 9 bases, the J end lost 4 bases, and 15 bases lay between the germline ends. The CDR3 totals 13 residues. Germline values: CDR1 LGHDT, CDR2 YNNKEL (reference sequence). CDR3 loop: CARGGGWGETQYF. The CDR3 nucleotides read TGTGCCAGAGGAGGAGGGTGGGGAGAGACCCAGTACTTC.

This clonotype has just a few counts. The V and J genes are TRBV6-6 and TRBJ2-3; D is ambiguous. The CDR3 loop spans 12 amino acids. Trimming cost V 3 bases and J 11 bases, with 12 bases left between them. CDR1 is MNHNY, CDR2 SVGAGI, per germline (reference sequence). The CDR3 DNA reads as TGTGCCAGCAGTTATGAGAGGCGCGGGCAGTATTTT. Protein: CASSYERRGQYF.

This rearrangement joins TRBV5-5 to TRBJ1-1; a weak D match, TRBD1 (5 bases). The germline CDR1 and CDR2 sequences are SGHKS and YYEKEE (reference sequence). There are 16 residues in the CDR3. V lost 1 base to trimming and J lost 2 bases, with 15 bases between them. The CDR3 sequence: CASSLFGSGGNTEAFF. The CDR3 region has the DNA TGTGCCAGCAGCTTGTTTGGGTCCGGGGGAAACACTGAAGCTTTCTTT.

This chain links TRBV7-9 with TRBJ2-4, with 7 nucleotides matching TRBD1. Germline V gene data show CDR1 as SEHNR and CDR2 as FQNEAQ (reference sequence). The V segment lost 1 base and the J segment 6 bases; nucleotides outside the gene matches: 6. The CDR3 extends over 15 amino acids. As DNA, the CDR3 is TGTGCCAGCAGCTTAGACAGGGGCAGATCAAACATTCAGTACTTC. This encodes CASSLDRGRSNIQYF.

V is TRBV20-1 and J is TRBJ2-1; TRBD2 aligns across 7 bases. J was trimmed by 1 base and V by 3 bases; bases with no gene match: 9. The CDR3 consists of 16 residues. Germline lookup yields CDR1 DFQATT and CDR2 SNEGSKA (reference sequence). CDR3 protein: CSAREFVRGSYNEQFF. In DNA, the CDR3 is TGCAGTGCTAGGGAATTTGTGCGGGGGTCCTACAATGAGCAGTTCTTC.

This clonotype was counted only a few times. This rearrangement joins TRBV5-1 to TRBJ2-1; D gene uncertain. The V end lost 4 bases, the J end lost 5 bases, and 25 bases lay between the germline ends. The CDR3 totals 18 residues. Per germline, CDR1 SGHRS and CDR2 YFSETQ. CDR3 DNA: TGCGCCAGCAGCCCCCTCGAATGGCGCGGACGACGTCACAATGAGCAGTTCTTC. The encoded protein is CASSPLEWRGRRHNEQFF. The full variable domain, its missing parts supplied by reference TRBV5-1 and TRBJ2-1, is KAGVTQTPRYLIKTRGQQVTLSCSPISGHRSVSWYQQTPGQGLQFLFEYFSETQRNKGNFPGRFSGRQFSNSRSEMNVSTLELGDSALYLCASSPLEWRGRRHNEQFFGPGTRLTVL.

This clonotype has just a few counts. The chain carries TRBV20-1 and TRBJ1-2; a possible D gene is TRBD1 (5 bases). Deletions cut 5 bases from V and 4 bases from J, with 11 bases between. Germline CDR1 and CDR2: DFQATT and SNEGSKA (reference sequence). This CDR3 has 12 amino acids. The DNA for the CDR3 is TGCAGTGCTGGAGGACACGGCTATGGCTACACCTTC. Amino acids: CSAGGHGYGYTF.

This chain connects TRBV12-3 or TRBV12-4 to TRBJ2-2, with TRBD1 matching 9 bases. CDR3 length: 17 residues. After removal of 3 bases from V and 2 bases from J, the junction contained 7 bases not matched to a gene. CDR3 protein: CASSFGDRAFNTGELFF. CDR3 in DNA: TGTGCCAGCAGTTTCGGGGACAGGGCCTTCAACACCGGGGAGCTGTTTTTT.

Ten or more counts support this clonotype. CDR3 sequence: CASKDSGGSDYEQYF. The DNA of the CDR3 is TGTGCCAGCAAGGATTCGGGAGGGTCAGACTACGAGCAGTACTTC. This rearrangement joins TRBV7-6 to TRBJ2-7; TRBD2 matches at 8 bases. This CDR3 contains 15 residues. Germline V gives CDR1 SGHVS, CDR2 FNYEAQ. V lost 7 bases and J lost 3; bases outside the gene matches: 11. Filled out from reference TRBV7-6 and TRBJ2-7, the complete variable domain reads GAGVSQSPRYKVTKRGQDVALRCDPISGHVSLYWYRQALGQGPEFLTYFNYEAQQDKSGLPNDRFSAERPEGSISTLTIQRTEQRDSAMYRCASKDSGGSDYEQYFGPGTRLTVT.

This rearrangement joins TRBV6-2 or TRBV6-3 to TRBJ2-1; D remains unclear. CDR1 is MNHEY and CDR2 is SVGEGT in the germline V gene. The CDR3 length is 15 residues. V lost 6 bases and J lost 8, with 20 bases in between. CDR3 coding DNA: TGTGCCAGCAGCATGAATACCCTCCTCGGCCATGAGCAGTTCTTC. It encodes CASSMNTLLGHEQFF.

In this sample, this clonotype turned up a few times. The chain uses TRBV5-1 and TRBJ1-1; no clear D gene. The CDR3 runs 15 residues. The V end was cut by 3 bases, the J end by 0 bases, with 12 bases between. In germline, CDR1 is SGHRS, CDR2 YFSETQ. The CDR3 DNA sequence: TGCGCCAGCAGCTATATACCGGAATTGAACACTGAAGCTTTCTTT. This encodes CASSYIPELNTEAFF. The entire variable domain, with the rest obtained from reference TRBV5-1 and TRBJ1-1, is as follows: KAGVTQTPRYLIKTRGQQVTLSCSPISGHRSVSWYQQTPGQGLQFLFEYFSETQRNKGNFPGRFSGRQFSNSRSEMNVSTLELGDSALYLCASSYIPELNTEAFFGQGTRLTVV.

This clonotype was picked up a small number of times. This chain uses TRBV6-1 with TRBJ2-7; D is unresolved. The V and J ends lost 0 bases and 8 bases respectively, with 17 bases between them. Per the germline V gene, CDR1 is MNHNS and CDR2 is SASEGT. This CDR3 is built from 15 residues. CDR3 in DNA: TGTGCCAGCAGTGAAGCCCAGGACCCCGGATGGCAGCAGTACTTC. Its translation: CASSEAQDPGWQQYF.

This clonotype was counted between two and nine times. The chain has TRBV6-5 and TRBJ2-7, with 9 bases lining up with TRBD2. With 0 bases clipped from V and 5 bases from J, the junction kept 11 bases outside the gene matches. Germline V lookup: CDR1 MNHEY, CDR2 SVGAGI. The CDR3 spans 17 residues. The CDR3 reads CASSYSMVAGVSNEQYF. The CDR3 coding sequence is TGTGCCAGCAGTTACTCGATGGTAGCGGGAGTCTCGAACGAGCAGTACTTC.

The chain is built from TRBV5-5 and TRBJ2-7; TRBD1 is a possible D gene (5 bases). Germline V gives CDR1 SGHKS, CDR2 YYEKEE (reference sequence). The CDR3 totals 15 residues. V gave up 4 bases and J gave up 3 bases, with 17 bases separating them. This CDR3 reads CASSIDTGLYYEQYF. In nucleotides, the CDR3 is TGTGCCAGCAGCATTGACACAGGATTGTACTACGAGCAGTACTTC.

CDR3 loop: CASSPTGQAGGETQYF. CDR3 bases: TGCGCCAGCAGCCCAACCGGACAGGCCGGTGGGGAGACCCAGTACTTC. J is TRBJ2-5 and V is TRBV5-1; 7 bases are a match to TRBD1. The length of the CDR3 is 16 residues. Unmatched junction bases numbered 14, after V lost 4 bases and J lost 5 bases. Germline assignment: CDR1 SGHRS and CDR2 YFSETQ.

The rearrangement uses TRBV20-1 and TRBJ2-1; 8 bases are a match to TRBD2. The CDR3 has 14 amino acids. Germline values: CDR1 DFQATT, CDR2 SNEGSKA (reference sequence). Unmatched junction bases numbered 8, after V lost 2 bases and J lost 8 bases. The CDR3 sequence: CSARSGLVSDEQFF. DNA for the CDR3: TGCAGTGCTAGATCGGGACTAGTTAGTGATGAGCAGTTCTTC.

This clonotype has just a few counts. The chain couples TRBV18 to TRBJ1-2; tentative D call: TRBD1 (6 bases). CDR1 and CDR2 (germline): KGHSH, LQKENI. The CDR3 covers 16 residues. V was cut by 4 bases and J by 4 bases, with 19 bases left in between. The CDR3 region is CASSRGTPDRGYGYTF. The CDR3 nucleotides read TGTGCCAGCTCACGCGGGACACCGGACCGGGGCTATGGCTACACCTTC.

In this sample, this clonotype turned up many times. The J gene is TRBJ1-6, the V gene TRBV7-6; D call uncertain. CDR3 size: 14 residues. Germline V gene data show CDR1 as SGHVS and CDR2 as FNYEAQ. V lost 1 base and J lost 4, with 5 bases in between. The CDR3 reads CASSLGTYNSPLHF. CDR3 coding DNA: TGTGCCAGCAGCTTAGGGACGTATAATTCACCCCTCCACTTT.

This chain joins TRBV9 and TRBJ2-1; 12 bases fit TRBD2. CDR1 and CDR2 (germline): SGDLS, YYNGEE. The ends lost 0 bases at V and 10 bases at J; junction bases unmatched: 11. This CDR3 comprises 17 residues. DNA of the CDR3: TGTGCCAGCAGCGTAGTGGAGACTAGCGGGGGCCGGGGGGAGCAGTTCTTC. Translated, it gives CASSVVETSGGRGEQFF.

The V gene is TRBV20-1, the J gene TRBJ2-7; perhaps TRBD2 as D (6 bases). The CDR3 extends over 14 amino acids. The V end lost 6 bases, the J end lost 5 bases, and 20 bases lay between the germline ends. In germline, CDR1 is DFQATT, CDR2 SNEGSKA (reference sequence). The CDR3 region is CSAFYPGEPHEQYF. CDR3 DNA: TGCAGTGCGTTCTATCCGGGGGAGCCCCACGAGCAGTACTTC.

Points on this clonotype: In this CDR3 the conserved last residue, phenylalanine or tryptophan, is missing, so a read error is likely. No DNA is shown, since the ends of the CDR3 on it are uncertain; the CDR3 is the one TCRdb lists. The chain combines TRBV5-5 with TRBJ1-1; TRBD1, the D gene given by the table, was not confirmed from the DNA. Germline lookup yields CDR1 SGHKS and CDR2 YYEKEE (reference sequence). The CDR3 contains 13 residues when both ends are counted. CDR3 loop: CASSLEGGAGLVL.

J is TRBJ2-7 and V is TRBV6-1, with 11 bases lining up with TRBD2. CDR1 and CDR2 from the germline V gene are MNHNS and SASEGT. V was pared by 7 bases and J by 4 bases, with 6 bases of the junction left unmatched. The CDR3 is made up of 14 amino acids. The CDR3 region is CASTVAGGQYEQYF. The CDR3 DNA follows: TGTGCCAGCACGGTAGCGGGGGGGCAATACGAGCAGTACTTC.

This clonotype was seen a few times. The chain carries TRBV29-1 and TRBJ1-1, with unresolved D. This CDR3 has 13 amino acids. From germline, CDR1 is SQVTM and CDR2 ANQGSEA. V was shortened by 3 bases and J by 4 bases, with 12 bases between the two germline ends. The DNA of the CDR3 is TGCAGCGTTGAGACTGGGGTGGGCACTGAAGCTTTCTTT. Protein: CSVETGVGTEAFF. Using reference TRBV29-1 and TRBJ1-1 for the parts outside the CDR3, the full variable domain is SAVISQKPSRDICQRGTSLTIQCQVDSQVTMMFWYRQQPGQSLTLIATANQGSEATYESGFVIDKFPISRPNLTFSTLTVSNMSPEDSSIYLCSVETGVGTEAFFGQGTRLTVV.

The chain joins TRBV4-1 to TRBJ2-7, with 12 bases lining up with TRBD2. J gave up 2 bases and V 3 bases, and 8 bases lay outside the gene matches. The CDR3 runs to 17 residues. Looked up from germline, CDR1 is MGHRA and CDR2 is YSYEKL. CDR3 sequence reads: CASSHKLTSGGTYEQYF. DNA of the CDR3: TGCGCCAGCAGCCACAAATTGACTAGCGGGGGTACCTACGAGCAGTACTTC.

This clonotype was observed many times. V and J are TRBV20-1 and TRBJ2-5; TRBD2 matches at 13 bases. Germline V gene data show CDR1 as DFQATT and CDR2 as SNEGSKA (reference sequence). The CDR3 contains 14 residues. The junction had 7 bases not matched to a gene; V was cut back by 5 bases and J by 7 bases. The CDR3 is CSAGTSGTLATQYF. CDR3 DNA sequence: TGCAGTGCTGGGACTAGCGGGACTCTTGCGACCCAGTACTTC.

The chain is built from TRBV18 and TRBJ2-3; no clear D. Trimming cost V 1 base and J 1 base, with 6 bases left between them. Germline CDR1 KGHSH, CDR2 LQKENI. The CDR3 consists of 14 residues. The DNA of the CDR3 is TGTGCCAGCTCACCACGTGAGCGCACAGATACGCAGTATTTT. Encoded protein: CASSPRERTDTQYF.

This clonotype was counted a few times. CDR3 DNA sequence: TGTGCCAGCAGCTTTACCGGGACAGGGGCAGACCAAGAGACCCAGTACTTC. This sequence encodes CASSFTGTGADQETQYF. The chain is built from TRBV7-2 and TRBJ2-5; TRBD1 matches at 10 bases. CDR1 is SGHTA, CDR2 FQGNSA, per germline. V shed 3 bases and J 0 bases; nucleotides not matched to a gene: 7. The CDR3 runs to 17 residues.

This clonotype was counted between two and nine times. V gene TRBV6-5 combines with J gene TRBJ1-2, with 7 positions matching TRBD1. CDR3 size: 13 residues. Germline V gene sequence: CDR1 MNHEY, CDR2 SVGAGI. V was pared by 4 bases and J by 3 bases, with 2 bases of the junction left unmatched. The CDR3 loop reads CASSWDSDYGYTF. CDR3 bases: TGTGCCAGCAGTTGGGACAGCGACTATGGCTACACCTTC.

A few counts support this clonotype. V usage is TRBV7-8 and J usage is TRBJ2-7; possibly TRBD1 or TRBD2 for D (6 bases each). Germline loops: CDR1 SGHVS, CDR2 FQNEAQ. CDR3 length equals 15 residues. V was trimmed by 6 bases and J by 3 bases, leaving 18 bases between them. As DNA, the CDR3 is TGTGCCAGCAGTTGGAATGTAGGGGGAGGCTACGAGCAGTACTTC. Its translation is CASSWNVGGGYEQYF.

This clonotype was seen once. This sequence joins TRBV3-1 and TRBJ2-1; TRBD2 matches 9 bases. V shed 4 bases and J 7 bases; nucleotides not matched to a gene: 5. Germline CDR1 is LGHDT and CDR2 is YNNKEL (reference sequence). The CDR3 sequence is 14 residues long. CDR3 sequence reads: CASSLLAGHNEQFF. In nucleotides, the CDR3 is TGTGCCAGCAGCCTTCTAGCGGGACATAATGAGCAGTTCTTC.